This T cell receptor (beta chain) was obtained from a study of blood T cell repertoires in COVID-19. Across the study: PBMCs, B-cell-depleted T cells, or T cells were the source of the cDNA or gDNA that made up the material.

Germline V gives CDR1 SNHLY, CDR2 FYNNEI. The trim removed 4 bases at V and 3 bases at J, leaving 3 bases unmatched. The CDR3 is 15 residues long. Original analysis: Reference gene primers were amplified, and this amplification served to estimate nucleated cell counts. Assay used: immunoSEQ multiplex PCR; TCRdb lists only in-frame clones, some missing. V, J and clone size were drawn from that table, and D and trimming were deduced from the DNA. The repertoire holds hundreds of thousands of clones, with 90% as singletons. Study members were between about 18 and 90 years old and lived in 24 US regions. This rearrangement joins TRBV2 to TRBJ1-6, with 7 bases lining up with TRBD1. The TCR sequence derives from a man in his sixties who had recovered from COVID-19. Sequences were obtained from PBMCs or T cells enriched from blood (not recorded which). Here the CDR3 reads CASSGGQSYNSPLHF. As DNA, the CDR3 is TGTGCCAGCAGTGGGGGACAGAGCTATAATTCACCCCTCCACTTT.